This record concerns one T cell receptor beta chain sequence. The antigen this receptor binds is unknown. Per-nucleotide qualities are absent, and no much larger clonotype sits a single base away. Healthy HIV-negative adults with no recently reported acute infections or vaccinations were included as donors. Only Caucasian adults living in Nashville, Tennessee, USA were represented among the donors. CD4+ T cells were enriched by magnetic negative selection, after which naive cells were positively selected on CD45RA and the negative fraction was taken as the memory subset. Blood was obtained by leukapheresis, after which PBMCs were separated by Ficoll-Histopaque density gradient centrifugation and cryopreserved in liquid nitrogen vapor phase. Analytical flow cytometry was used to check the purity and quantity of every magnetically sorted T cell population. Each sorted fraction had its genomic DNA isolated and then quantified by UV absorbance on a Nanodrop 2000c.

V and J are truncated by 3 bases and 0 bases respectively, leaving an intervening sequence of 12 bases. The CDR3 starts with the cysteine, ends with the phenylalanine, and has 15 residues. Of all the DNA, just the CDR3 is kept, 45 bases in frame from base 1. The CDR1 and CDR2 encoded by the germline V gene are SGHAT and FQNNGV. This specimen comes from a study of shared clonotypes between healthy human individuals (dated by TCRdb to about 2020). With regard to the full study: Two women and a few men aged 18 to 49 years were included in the cohort. Each donor's leukapheresis produced roughly between about 0.85 and 10 billion PBMCs. The study deeply sequenced blood TCR repertoires of several healthy adults to estimate repertoire size and the extent of clonotype sharing between individuals. To increase sequencing depth and limit assay-specific biases, TCR repertoire library preparation and sequencing were carried out by different laboratories using diverse techniques. For each donor, CD4 naive and CD4 memory were each run on three plates, CD8 naive on two plates, and CD8 memory on one plate. The study at large found these results: Because the study included a small number of donors, the genetic and exposure-history diversity represented was limited. Larger estimated clonotype richness was generally found for naive subsets than for memory subsets. Across a handful of donors, about 5% of naive CD4, roughly 3.3% of naive CD8, roughly 2.2% of memory CD4, and approximately 0.4% of memory CD8 clonotypes were shared. Pairwise subsampling indicated that sequencing depth was expected to affect the degree of clonotype sharing among donors. Higher generation probabilities were observed for clonotypes shared by all four sorted-subset donors than for non-shared clonotypes. Sampling was restricted to blood, and TCR repertoires in tissues likely differ from the TCR repertoires found in blood. Rarefaction of sorted-subset datasets indicated incomplete sequencing despite the large sequencing depth.

Using the deep immunoSEQ assay, TCR CDR3 regions were amplified from genomic DNA by multiplex PCR. For each cell subset, the extracted genomic DNA was distributed evenly across all wells of several immunoSEQ 96-well plates, and each plate served as one replicate. For sorted subsets, about 200 ng genomic DNA, equal to about 30,000 T cell genomes, was loaded into each replicate PCR. Purified libraries were measured with a Qubit 3.0 fluorometer, size-checked on a Bioanalyzer 2100, and measured again with the KAPA Library Quantification kit. Every immunoSEQ 96-well plate was sequenced on a dedicated single-read 150-cycle Illumina NextSeq 550 flow cell. Per the authors' processing: Because only junctional sequences without quality scores were contained in the immunoSEQ output, filtering matching that applied to full-length reads could not be performed. To assign V/J genes and CDR3, sequences were annotated using PyIR, a Python wrapper for IgBLAST v1.9, with IMGT germline references. Any read was removed if the V/J assignment was weak (E-value above 1e-6), the CDR3 was missing, or the read contained stop codons, out-of-frame junctions, or ambiguous translated residues. A V3J clonotype was defined by an identical inferred V gene, J gene, and CDR3 amino acid sequence. To compute the percentage overlap between repertoires, the number of shared unique clonotypes was divided by the size of the smaller repertoire. RTK rarefaction, the Chao1 estimator, and Recon v2.1 estimates of unobserved clonotypes were used to assess repertoire richness. OLGA was used to compute generation probabilities for all TCRbeta clonotypes that the gDNA method yielded from a handful of donors. TCRdb carries this immuneACCESS record with in-frame sequences only. Its versions omit some clonotypes, under half of them owing to an unresolved V gene in the studies checked, with the rest unexplained. The V and J calls and clone size are taken from that table; D and trimming were inferred from the DNA. Present in this sample are more than 850,000 clones, more than 75% of which were seen just once. The ten top clones hold 0.52% of the sample.

Sample: memory CD4+ T cells from PBMCs. This specimen's cell subset or site label, per the study, means: CD45RA-negative fraction. The sequence came from a man aged 18 to 29 in good health. Some clones in this sample may be carry-over from other donors' samples. Recombination joined TRBV11-2 with TRBJ2-7; a tentative D match to TRBD1 spans 6 bases. The CDR3 has the sequence CASSFGTRSSYEQYF. The DNA sequence is TGTGCCAGCAGCTTCGGGACAAGGAGCTCCTACGAGCAGTACTTC. The reference TRBV11-2 and TRBJ2-7 proteins fill in what lies around the CDR3, so the full variable domain reads EAGVAQSPRYKIIEKRQSVAFWCNPISGHATLYWYQQILGQGPKLLIQFQNNGVVDDSQLPKDRFSAERLKGVDSTLKIQPAKLEDSAVYLCASSFGTRSSYEQYFGPGTRLTVT.